The 14 T cell receptor beta chains in this list originate from one sample, sequenced in a study of identical twins. From the 5' RACE reads, TCRdb called clonotypes with MiXCR, one entry per CDR3 protein. The table includes hundreds of thousands of distinct CDR3 sequences, more than 9% detected once. The sample also formed part of further work on yellow fever vaccine responses in identical twins.

Specimen: PBMCs. Receptor source: a young woman in good health.

This chain joins TRBV4-1 and TRBJ1-2; TRBD1 matches 7 bases. The junction had 2 bases not matched to a gene; V was cut back by 0 bases and J by 1 base. Looked up from germline, CDR1 is MGHRA and CDR2 is YSYEKL. The CDR3 is 15 residues long. CDR3 region: CASSQDGTDNYGYTF. For the CDR3, the DNA is TGCGCCAGCAGCCAAGACGGGACAGATAACTATGGCTACACCTTC.

J is TRBJ2-1 and V is TRBV29-1, with D perhaps matching TRBD1 (7 bases). The germline gives CDR1 SQVTM, CDR2 ANQGSEA. Trimming left V 4 bases short and J 1 base short, with 8 bases between. The CDR3 has 13 amino acids. The DNA for the CDR3 is TGCAGCGTTGCAGGGGGGTCCTACAATGAGCAGTTCTTC. Encoded protein: CSVAGGSYNEQFF.

This sequence joins TRBV15 and TRBJ2-4; no reliable D call. The germline V gene encodes CDR1 LNHNV and CDR2 YYDKDF (reference sequence). The CDR3 runs 16 residues. V shed 3 bases and J shed 0 bases, with 12 bases lying between them. DNA for the CDR3: TGTGCCACCAGCAGCGTCAGTACTCTAGCCAAAAACATTCAGTACTTC. Amino acids: CATSSVSTLAKNIQYF. Using reference TRBV15 and TRBJ2-4 for the parts outside the CDR3, the full variable domain is DAMVIQNPRYQVTQFGKPVTLSCSQTLNHNVMYWYQQKSSQAPKLLFHYYDKDFNNEADTPDNFQSRRPNTSFCFLDIRSPGLGDTAMYLCATSSVSTLAKNIQYFGAGTRLSVL.

Many counts were recorded for this clonotype. At one end the junction does not follow the germline gene, possibly because of a read error. This chain links TRBV4-1 with TRBJ1-1, with D uncertain. There are 15 residues in the CDR3. Germline V CDR1 and CDR2: MGHRA, YSYEKL. DNA of the CDR3: TGTGCCAGCAGCCAAGATCCACAGATGAACACTGAAGCTTTCTTT. It is translated as CASSQDPQMNTEAFF.

There are a few counts of this clonotype. CDR3 region: CASRFGRYISGGRYNEQFF. The DNA for the CDR3 is TGTGCCAGCAGATTCGGACGATATATTAGCGGGGGGCGGTACAATGAGCAGTTCTTC. The rearrangement joins TRBV11-1 to TRBJ2-1; 10 bases fit TRBD2. V gave up 6 bases and J gave up 4 bases; unmatched junction bases: 18. The CDR3 is made up of 19 amino acids. Germline-derived CDR1 and CDR2 are SGHAT and FQDESV (reference sequence).

V gene TRBV28 combines with J gene TRBJ2-7; 7 bases are shared with TRBD2. The CDR3 is 16 residues long. Looked up from germline, CDR1 is MDHEN and CDR2 is SYDVKM. V lost 4 bases, J lost 2 bases, and 11 bases stayed unmatched. This chain's CDR3 is CASSSPPGGTTYEQYF. The CDR3 DNA reads as TGTGCCAGCAGTTCCCCCCCTGGCGGGACTACCTACGAGCAGTACTTC.

Only a few counts were recorded for this clonotype. The rearrangement uses TRBV6-2 or TRBV6-3 and TRBJ2-1; 8 nucleotides match TRBD2. This CDR3 spans 16 amino acids. Germline CDR1 and CDR2: MNHEY and SVGEGT. The junction had 7 bases not matched to a gene; V was cut back by 6 bases and J by 0 bases. This CDR3 reads CASREVAGHSYNEQFF. Written as DNA, the CDR3 is TGTGCCAGCAGGGAAGTAGCGGGGCACTCCTACAATGAGCAGTTCTTC.

The chain's CDR3 is CASSRTTGTENTGELFF. DNA for the CDR3: TGTGCCAGCTCACGAACAACCGGGACAGAGAACACCGGGGAGCTGTTTTTT. The chain couples TRBV18 to TRBJ2-2, with 7 bases lining up with TRBD1. After removal of 4 bases from V and 1 base from J, the junction contained 9 bases not matched to a gene. The CDR3 spans 17 residues. Germline CDR1 is KGHSH and CDR2 is LQKENI.

This clonotype was recorded many times. The chain carries TRBV7-9 and TRBJ2-1; D not resolved. Between the trimmed V and J ends, which lost 4 bases and 6 bases, there was a span of 7 bases. The CDR3 is 12 residues long. Germline V gene sequence: CDR1 SEHNR, CDR2 FQNEAQ (reference sequence). CDR3 loop: CASSYLFNEQFF. For the CDR3, the DNA is TGTGCCAGCAGCTATTTATTCAATGAGCAGTTCTTC.

The chain links TRBV2 to TRBJ2-3; 8 bases match TRBD1. This CDR3 comprises 14 residues. Germline-derived CDR1 and CDR2 are SNHLY and FYNNEI. This chain's CDR3 is CANRQGRSTDTQYF. DNA of the CDR3: TGTGCTAATCGACAGGGGAGGAGCACAGATACGCAGTATTTT.

The rearrangement joins TRBV12-3 or TRBV12-4 to TRBJ1-6, with D maybe TRBD1 (5 bases). The CDR3 is made up of 15 amino acids. The V end was cut by 5 bases, the J end by 13 bases, with 21 bases between. CDR3 residues: CASSPDSFFPRPLHF. CDR3 sequence (DNA): TGTGCCAGCAGTCCTGACAGCTTCTTCCCTAGGCCCCTCCACTTT.

The chain employs TRBV6-2 or TRBV6-3 and TRBJ1-2; 10 bases are a match to TRBD1. V lost 6 bases and J lost 7; bases outside the gene matches: 11. Looked up from germline, CDR1 is MNHEY and CDR2 is SVGEGT. The CDR3 is made up of 15 amino acids. Here the CDR3 DNA reads TGTGCCAGCAGACCTCCGGGACAGGGGTTCGGTGGCTACACCTTC. Its translation is CASRPPGQGFGGYTF.

The V gene is TRBV4-1, the J gene TRBJ1-5; D unresolved. V was cut by 11 bases and J by 0 bases, with 17 bases left in between. The V gene's germline CDR1 is MGHRA and CDR2 YSYEKL. The CDR3 consists of 15 residues. The chain's CDR3 is CAWVVVAISNQPQHF. CDR3 DNA: TGCGCCTGGGTTGTTGTGGCCATTAGCAATCAGCCCCAGCATTTT.

The gene calls are TRBV3-1 and TRBJ2-7; D may be TRBD2 (6 bases). Trimming shortened V by 2 bases and J by 3 bases, and 14 bases separated the two germline ends. The CDR3 loop spans 15 amino acids. Germline V gene lookup returns CDR1 LGHDT and CDR2 YNNKEL (reference sequence). CDR3 DNA: TGTGCCAGCAGCCAATCTACGGGACTTTTCTACGAGCAGTACTTC. Amino acid sequence: CASSQSTGLFYEQYF.